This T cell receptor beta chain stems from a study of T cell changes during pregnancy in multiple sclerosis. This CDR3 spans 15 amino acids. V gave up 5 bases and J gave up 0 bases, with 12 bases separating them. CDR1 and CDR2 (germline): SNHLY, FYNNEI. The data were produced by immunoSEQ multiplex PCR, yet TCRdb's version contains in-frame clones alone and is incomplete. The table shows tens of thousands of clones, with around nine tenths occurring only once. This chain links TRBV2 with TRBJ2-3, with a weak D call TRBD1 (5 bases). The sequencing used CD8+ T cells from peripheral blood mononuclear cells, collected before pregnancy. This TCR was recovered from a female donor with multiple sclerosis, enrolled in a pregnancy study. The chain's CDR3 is CASSFRQGSTDTQYF. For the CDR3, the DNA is TGTGCCAGCAGTTTCCGGCAGGGTAGCACAGATACGCAGTATTTT.